Shown below are 25 T cell receptor beta chains from a single sample sequenced in a study of blood T cell repertoires in COVID-19. Profiling relied on immunoSEQ multiplex PCR, and the TCRdb table lists in-frame clones only, not all of them. Of approximately 240,000 clones listed, under 85% are singletons. The sample comprised peripheral blood. These receptors came from a human donor in a cohort sampled during active COVID-19.

This clone was detected once. The gene calls are TRBV7-9 and TRBJ2-7, with TRBD2 identical over 8 bases. This CDR3 contains 14 residues. Trimming took 6 bases from V and 2 from J; bases not matched to a gene: 6. The germline V gene encodes CDR1 SEHNR and CDR2 FQNEAQ (reference sequence). The CDR3 DNA reads as TGTGCCAGCAGTTCGGGAGGGCCTCCCTACGAGCAGTACTTC. This encodes CASSSGGPPYEQYF.

The chain joins TRBV12-3 or TRBV12-4 to TRBJ2-3; 7 nucleotides line up with TRBD2. The CDR3 covers 12 residues. Unmatched junction bases numbered 8, after V lost 7 bases and J lost 10 bases. The CDR3: CASTRTSRSQYF. The CDR3 DNA reads as TGTGCCAGCACTAGGACTAGTCGATCGCAGTATTTT.

This chain joins TRBV18 and TRBJ2-3, with D tentatively TRBD1 (5 bases). This CDR3 has 13 amino acids. Germline CDR1 and CDR2: KGHSH and LQKENI. V was cut by 2 bases and J by 5 bases, with 8 bases left in between. Written as DNA, the CDR3 is TGTGCCAGCTCACCAAGCAGGGAAGATACGCAGTATTTT. Its translation: CASSPSREDTQYF.

A few counts support this clone. The genes are TRBV5-1 and TRBJ2-7; 7 positions agree with TRBD2. V gave up 2 bases and J gave up 6 bases; unmatched junction bases: 5. Germline V gene sequence: CDR1 SGHRS, CDR2 YFSETQ. The CDR3 is 13 residues long. In DNA form, the CDR3 reads TGCGCCAGCAGCTTCGCGGGAGAAATCGAGCAGTACTTC. It encodes CASSFAGEIEQYF. Using reference TRBV5-1 and TRBJ2-7 for the parts outside the CDR3, the full variable domain is KAGVTQTPRYLIKTRGQQVTLSCSPISGHRSVSWYQQTPGQGLQFLFEYFSETQRNKGNFPGRFSGRQFSNSRSEMNVSTLELGDSALYLCASSFAGEIEQYFGPGTRLTVT.

V gene TRBV5-1 combines with J gene TRBJ2-1, with D unresolved. This CDR3 region has 16 residues. Trimming took 0 bases from V and 0 from J, leaving 10 bases between them. Germline values: CDR1 SGHRS, CDR2 YFSETQ. The CDR3 DNA is TGCGCCAGCAGCTTGGAAACGAGCTCCTCCTACAATGAGCAGTTCTTC. Translation: CASSLETSSSYNEQFF.

The chain carries TRBV25-1 and TRBJ2-7; 10 bases map to TRBD1. This CDR3 has 15 amino acids. Germline lookup yields CDR1 MGHDK and CDR2 SYGVNS. The J segment lost 2 bases and the V segment lost 3 bases, leaving 4 bases of the junction unmatched. The CDR3 nucleotides are TGTGCCAGCAGTGACCCCGGGACAGGGGCCTACGAGCAGTACTTC. Translating gives CASSDPGTGAYEQYF.

V gene TRBV14 combines with J gene TRBJ2-6; TRBD1 might be the D (5 bases). The ends were cut back, 0 bases at V and 3 bases at J, with 18 bases in the middle. The CDR3 consists of 19 residues. Per the germline V gene, CDR1 is SGHDN and CDR2 is FVKESK. The CDR3 DNA reads as TGTGCCAGCAGCCAAGAGATTTTCAGGGCGCAGAATGGGGCCAACGTCCTGACTTTC. This sequence encodes CASSQEIFRAQNGANVLTF.

The chain joins TRBV19 to TRBJ1-2; D gene uncertain. Germline lookup yields CDR1 LNHDA and CDR2 SQIVND (reference sequence). The length of the CDR3 is 13 residues. V was cut by 1 base and J by 8 bases, with 11 bases left in between. The CDR3 protein is CASSIAGDRGYTF. The DNA of the CDR3 is TGTGCCAGTAGTATAGCCGGGGATAGAGGCTACACCTTC.

Only one count was recorded for this clone. V is TRBV3-1 (or the pseudogene TRBV3-2) and J is TRBJ1-3; D remains unclear. This CDR3 contains 13 residues. V was clipped by 5 bases and J by 2 bases, with 7 bases between them. The germline V gene encodes CDR1 LGHDT and CDR2 YNNKEL (reference sequence). The CDR3 nucleotides are TGTGCCAGCAGCGGAAGCGCTGGAAACACCATATATTTT. Translated: CASSGSAGNTIYF.

This clone was seen a few times. This chain connects TRBV10-1 to TRBJ2-7; no firm D call. V was pared by 3 bases and J by 3 bases, with 3 bases between. Germline values: CDR1 WNHNN, CDR2 SYGVQD (reference sequence). The CDR3 loop spans 11 amino acids. The CDR3 loop is CASSDSYEQYF. The CDR3 coding sequence is TGCGCCAGCAGTGATAGCTACGAGCAGTACTTC.

V usage is TRBV29-1 and J usage is TRBJ2-7; D unclear. The length of the CDR3 is 11 residues. Trimming shortened V by 3 bases and J by 5 bases, and 8 bases separated the two germline ends. The V gene's germline CDR1 is SQVTM and CDR2 ANQGSEA. CDR3: CSVESAHEQYF. CDR3 sequence (DNA): TGCAGCGTTGAGAGCGCGCACGAGCAGTACTTC.

The chain has TRBV28 and TRBJ2-7; 8 bases are a match to TRBD1. The CDR3 totals 15 residues. Germline V CDR1 and CDR2: MDHEN, SYDVKM. The V segment lost 5 bases and the J segment 4 bases; nucleotides outside the gene matches: 10. CDR3 coding DNA: TGTGCCAGCAGTACTCAGGACAGGGTGGAATACGAGCAGTACTTC. It specifies CASSTQDRVEYEQYF.

This chain links TRBV7-2 with TRBJ2-7, with 9 bases identical to TRBD1. V trimming: 1 base; J trimming: 7 bases; junction bases outside the gene matches: 8. Germline-derived CDR1 and CDR2 are SGHTA and FQGNSA. The CDR3 is 15 residues long. CDR3: CASSLEGDRAREQYF. The CDR3 region has the DNA TGTGCCAGCAGCTTAGAGGGGGACAGGGCGCGAGAGCAGTACTTC.

This chain joins TRBV27 and TRBJ2-7; TRBD1 aligns across 11 bases. The CDR3 extends over 16 amino acids. Unmatched junction bases numbered 4, after V lost 3 bases and J lost 0 bases. Germline CDR1 MNHEY, CDR2 SMNVEV (reference sequence). The CDR3 sequence is CASSFSGQGDSYEQYF. Here the CDR3 DNA reads TGTGCCAGCAGTTTTTCGGGACAGGGGGACTCCTACGAGCAGTACTTC.

The chain recombines TRBV6-2 or TRBV6-3 with TRBJ2-3; 11 nucleotides line up with TRBD2. The CDR3 is 15 amino acids. V lost 5 bases, J lost 2 bases, and 3 bases stayed unmatched. Germline assignment: CDR1 MNHEY and CDR2 SVGEGT. The CDR3 sequence is CASSPLAGATDTQYF. Written as DNA, the CDR3 is TGTGCCAGCAGTCCACTAGCGGGGGCCACAGATACGCAGTATTTT.

This clone has just one count. The CDR3 region has the DNA TGTGCCAGCACTCCCGGGACAGGGCTCTTTGGCTACACCTTC. Translating it yields CASTPGTGLFGYTF. The chain recombines TRBV2 with TRBJ1-2; TRBD1 agrees at 9 bases. CDR1 and CDR2 (germline): SNHLY, FYNNEI. This CDR3 contains 14 residues. J was trimmed by 7 bases and V by 7 bases; bases with no gene match: 10.

V gene TRBV27 combines with J gene TRBJ2-2; D is unresolved. V lost 5 bases, J lost 5 bases, and 6 bases lay in between. This CDR3 contains 12 residues. Germline values: CDR1 MNHEY, CDR2 SMNVEV (reference sequence). The CDR3 nucleotides read TGTGCCAGCAGTATTGTAACCGGGGAGCTGTTTTTT. Its protein is CASSIVTGELFF.

The gene calls are TRBV2 and TRBJ1-1; perhaps TRBD1 as D (5 bases). The germline gives CDR1 SNHLY, CDR2 FYNNEI. The length of the CDR3 is 13 residues. V was cut by 6 bases and J by 1 base, with 9 bases left in between. Here the CDR3 reads CASRWTRNTEAFF. The CDR3 DNA is TGTGCCAGCAGGTGGACACGGAACACTGAAGCTTTCTTT.

The V call is TRBV5-1, the J call TRBJ2-7; D is perhaps TRBD2 (6 bases). This CDR3 is 14 amino acids long. The germline gives CDR1 SGHRS, CDR2 YFSETQ. Deletions cut 4 bases from V and 6 bases from J, with 17 bases between. The CDR3 sequence is CASSPNPGVSEQYF. The CDR3 nucleotides are TGCGCCAGCAGCCCAAATCCGGGGGTCAGCGAGCAGTACTTC. The full variable domain, its missing parts supplied by reference TRBV5-1 and TRBJ2-7, is KAGVTQTPRYLIKTRGQQVTLSCSPISGHRSVSWYQQTPGQGLQFLFEYFSETQRNKGNFPGRFSGRQFSNSRSEMNVSTLELGDSALYLCASSPNPGVSEQYFGPGTRLTVT.

This sequence joins TRBV21-1 and TRBJ1-3; the table's D call, TRBD1, has no DNA check behind it. TRBV21-1 is described as a pseudogene. The CDR3 sequence is 19 residues long. This CDR3 reads CASSKHRDRPDSSGNTIYF. For the CDR3, the DNA is TGTGCCAGCAGCAAGCACCGGGACAGGCCTGACAGCTCTGGAAACACCATATATTTT.

The V call is TRBV7-6, the J call TRBJ2-5; 11 nucleotides match TRBD1. The germline gives CDR1 SGHVS, CDR2 FNYEAQ. V was clipped by 6 bases and J by 5 bases; unmatched bases: 2. The CDR3 contains 13 residues. Written as DNA, the CDR3 is TGTGCCAGCAGGGGACAGGGGGACGAGACCCAGTACTTC. It specifies CASRGQGDETQYF.

A single count supports this clone. The chain couples TRBV12-5 to TRBJ2-5, with 8 bases that match TRBD1. CDR3 length equals 20 residues. CDR1 is LGHNT and CDR2 is FRNRAP in the germline V gene. V was pared by 1 base and J by 4 bases, with 20 bases of the junction left unmatched. The CDR3 sequence is CASGLGQLRTGNGGRETQYF. The CDR3 DNA is TGTGCTAGTGGTTTGGGCCAATTGAGGACAGGGAATGGGGGGCGAGAGACCCAGTACTTC.

The CDR3 here is CASSNYRSSYPNEKLFF. DNA for the CDR3: TGTGCCAGCAGCAACTATCGTTCATCCTACCCTAATGAAAAACTGTTTTTT. J is TRBJ1-4 and V is TRBV21-1. TRBV21-1 is recorded as a pseudogene. The CDR3 is made up of 17 amino acids.

This chain joins TRBV11-2 and TRBJ2-3; 8 bases are shared with TRBD2. CDR1 is SGHAT and CDR2 is FQNNGV in the germline V gene. V dropped 5 bases and J dropped 3; count of bases not matched to a gene: 4. This CDR3 contains 14 residues. DNA for the CDR3: TGTGCCAGCAGCCGTAGCGGGGCAACAGATACGCAGTATTTT. This encodes CASSRSGATDTQYF.

The sample holds one count of this clone. The chain recombines TRBV27 with TRBJ2-7; D may be TRBD1 (6 bases). The germline V gene encodes CDR1 MNHEY and CDR2 SMNVEV (reference sequence). The V end was cut by 4 bases, the J end by 5 bases, with 18 bases between. This CDR3 region has 15 residues. CDR3 in amino acids: CASSYRIQGRNEQYF. CDR3 sequence (DNA): TGTGCCAGCAGTTATCGCATACAGGGTAGGAACGAGCAGTACTTC.